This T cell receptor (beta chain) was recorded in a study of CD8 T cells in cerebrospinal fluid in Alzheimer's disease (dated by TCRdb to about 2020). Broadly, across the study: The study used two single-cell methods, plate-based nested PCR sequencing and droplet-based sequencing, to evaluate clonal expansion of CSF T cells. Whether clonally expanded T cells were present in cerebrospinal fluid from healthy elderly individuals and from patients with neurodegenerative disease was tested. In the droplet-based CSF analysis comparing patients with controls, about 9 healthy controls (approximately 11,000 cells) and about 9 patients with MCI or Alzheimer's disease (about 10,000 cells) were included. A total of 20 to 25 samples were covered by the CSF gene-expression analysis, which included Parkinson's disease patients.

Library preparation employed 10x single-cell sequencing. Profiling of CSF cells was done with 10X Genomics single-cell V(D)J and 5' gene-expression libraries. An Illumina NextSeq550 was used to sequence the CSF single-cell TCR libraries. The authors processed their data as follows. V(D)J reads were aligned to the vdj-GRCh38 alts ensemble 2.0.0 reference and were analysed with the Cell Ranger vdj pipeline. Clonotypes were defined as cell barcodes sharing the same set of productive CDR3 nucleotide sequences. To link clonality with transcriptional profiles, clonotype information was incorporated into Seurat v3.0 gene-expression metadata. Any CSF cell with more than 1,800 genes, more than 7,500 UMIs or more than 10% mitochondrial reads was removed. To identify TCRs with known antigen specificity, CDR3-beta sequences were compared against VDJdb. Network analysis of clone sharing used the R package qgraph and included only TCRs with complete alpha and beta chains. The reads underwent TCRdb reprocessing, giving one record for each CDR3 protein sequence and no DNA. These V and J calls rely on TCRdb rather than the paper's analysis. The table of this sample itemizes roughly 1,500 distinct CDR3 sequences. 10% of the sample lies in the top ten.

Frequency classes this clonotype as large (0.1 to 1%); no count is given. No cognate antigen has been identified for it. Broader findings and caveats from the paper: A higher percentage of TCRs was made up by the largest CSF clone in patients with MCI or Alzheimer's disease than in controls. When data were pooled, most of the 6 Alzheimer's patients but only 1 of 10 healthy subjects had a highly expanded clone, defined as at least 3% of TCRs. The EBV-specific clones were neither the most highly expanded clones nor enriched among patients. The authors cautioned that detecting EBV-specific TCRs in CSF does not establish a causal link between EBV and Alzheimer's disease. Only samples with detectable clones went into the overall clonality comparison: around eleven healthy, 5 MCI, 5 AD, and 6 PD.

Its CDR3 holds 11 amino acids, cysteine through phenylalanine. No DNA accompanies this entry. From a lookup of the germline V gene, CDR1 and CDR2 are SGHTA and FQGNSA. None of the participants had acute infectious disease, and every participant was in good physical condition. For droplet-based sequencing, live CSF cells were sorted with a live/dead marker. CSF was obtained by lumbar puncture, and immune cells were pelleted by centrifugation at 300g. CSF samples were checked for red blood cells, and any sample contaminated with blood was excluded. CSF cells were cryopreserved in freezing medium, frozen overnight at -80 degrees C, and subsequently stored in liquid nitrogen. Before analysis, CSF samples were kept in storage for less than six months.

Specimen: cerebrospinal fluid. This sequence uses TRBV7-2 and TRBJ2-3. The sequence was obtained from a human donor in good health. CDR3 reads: CASSVTDTQYF.